The present T cell receptor (beta chain) was sequenced within a study of cytomegalovirus exposure and HLA in healthy donors (dated by TCRdb to 2015 to 2018). Looking at the study overall: An earlier analysis of more than 550 of the donors reported under 300 Gb of sequence data and 117 million unique TCR beta sequences obtained from about 180 million T cells. An early release that covered some 630 HLA-typed donors contained around 300 gigabases of sequencing data and roughly 84 million unique TCR sequences. Of the roughly 420 genotyped donors, approximately 81% were placed in the genetic ancestry cluster associated with self-reported Caucasian donors. The study was designed to test whether signatures of past pathogen exposure could be identified by cataloging public T cell receptors. Using immunosequencing, the study profiled T cell repertoires from fewer than 850 subjects and related those repertoires to cytomegalovirus serostatus. In addition to the first cohort of approximately 670 subjects, a separate validation cohort of approximately 130 different subjects was used. To predict cytomegalovirus infection status, the study brought together high-throughput TCR immunosequencing, statistical association of individual TCRs with disease status, and machine learning. To study patterns of TCR occurrence, a later analysis re-analyzed previously published TCR beta repertoires from 600 to 750 donors and added high-resolution HLA genotyping. The later analysis used no new phenotypic data to find candidate immune exposures, relying instead on TCR beta sequences and their occurrence across donors. To decide whether each TCR beta V gene segment behaved as functional or pseudogenic, an earlier analysis of some 540 of the donors relied on high-throughput TCR beta sequencing. Donor age, sex, ethnicity and CMV serostatus were collected together with the repertoire data. Genome-wide SNP genotypes for about three fifths of the 666 donors were used in a later genetic analysis, which treated that subset as a discovery cohort. Every repertoire in the discovery cohort had been generated on one and the same sequencing platform. HLA typing included class I and class II loci at four-digit resolution. The number of donors typed differed by locus, with 629-630 for A, B, C, DRB1 and DQB1, roughly 520 for DQA1, over 600 for DPA1, and around 460 for DPB1. Because of strong linkage in the cohort, roughly five DR-DQ haplotypes were treated as single units for association and clustering. Across around 400 genotyped donors of the cohort, an average of about 250,000 unique TCR beta nucleotide sequences per donor were sequenced, and 15% to 20% of those sequences were non-productive. Overall study results and their limits: Correlated functional status among segregating V segments might be attributable to linkage disequilibrium, but an unknown experimental factor could not be ruled out. In a later analysis, TCR association rates were found to vary across HLA loci, with the most associated TCRs seen for DRB1 alleles and the fewest for HLA-C alleles. A further reported finding was that TCR beta sequences accurately predicted the HLA-A and HLA-B alleles for most subjects in the first cohort. Strong co-occurrence of HLA alleles, especially DR and DQ, made assigning TCR associations to individual alleles difficult. Most TCR sequences were observed very rarely across donors, whereas some public TCRs were present in many individuals. The sequencing pipeline was judged likely to have produced a cluster of highly shared sequence variants as a technical artifact. Most CMV-associated TCR beta chains appeared to be HLA-restricted in a later analysis, and the HLA associations seemed to be driven largely by CMV exposure. Compared with the 666-donor mean, donors in an Asian-associated ancestry cluster had fewer N-insertions in productive TCRs, according to a later genetic analysis. Because counts were too low, more than 15 rarely observed V segments, including chromosome 9 orphons, were left out of the earlier analysis of 587 of the donors. The study listed 164 TCR beta chains as associated with cytomegalovirus. Immune exposure information for the cohort was limited to CMV serostatus. In vitro tests confirmed that a few of the cytomegalovirus-associated TCR beta chains recognize cytomegalovirus antigens. In a later analysis, more than 15,000 TCR beta sequences were associated with specific HLA alleles at a false discovery rate of 0.05. Several of the top co-occurrence clusters appeared to be linked to parvovirus B19, influenza, CMV and Epstein-Barr virus, according to a later analysis. Only TCR beta chains were sequenced in this cohort, and the absence of alpha or paired-chain data limited detectable features. The presence/absence analyses assumed that sequencing depth was roughly uniform across donors, and that assumption may not be true. Because HLA typing was unavailable for some donors at each locus, only the typed subset was used in association tests. Cytomegalovirus status was reported to be diagnosed by the classifier with high specificity and sensitivity in both the original and validation cohorts. In a later genetic analysis, a missense DCLRE1C variant was associated with V-gene and J-gene trimming of TCR beta chains, and the association was replicated in an independent cohort. Broadly in line with IMGT annotations, most TCR beta V segments showed up in productive rearrangements about 87% or about 30% of the time in an earlier analysis of around 550 of the donors. It was suggested by the authors that the approach could potentially be generalized to other disease states and immunological phenotypes. In a later analysis, HLA-associated TCR beta chains showed more clonal expansion and lower generation probabilities than non-associated chains that were equally common.

Library preparation was by the immunoSEQ multiplex PCR assay. For the multiplex PCR, a mixture combining 60 forward primers for TCR Vbeta segments and 13 reverse primers for TCR Jbeta segments was used. The CDR3 region of rearranged TCR beta genes was amplified from genomic DNA by a multiplex PCR assay. The amplified TCR beta libraries were sequenced on the Illumina HiSeq System as 87-base-pair reads. The authors' pipeline ran thus. Across the 600 to 700 repertoires, a later analysis counted 80 million or so unique TCR beta chains, roughly 11 million of which were shared by at least two donors. Raw reads were error-corrected and collapsed into unique sequences with a nearest-neighbor algorithm that merged closely related sequences to remove PCR and sequencing errors. V, D and J gene segments were assigned by aligning CDR3 sequences to IMGT reference sequences. For a sequence to be retained, at least a six-nucleotide match to both a V gene segment and a J gene segment was required. Rearrangements were classified as productive when the CDR3 lacked stop codons and remained in frame with V and J, and all other rearrangements were classified as non-productive. Following IMGT convention, CDR3 was defined as the stretch from the second conserved V-encoded cysteine to the conserved J-encoded phenylalanine. In an earlier analysis of 587 of the donors, sequences lacking an unambiguous match to a single V gene segment were excluded. An earlier analysis of around 600 of the donors classified V segments as functional when productive rearrangements were above 56.7% and as segregating when the standard deviation between donors was above 5%. A statistical classification framework was developed to diagnose cytomegalovirus status using the catalog of TCR beta chain sequences. A later analysis assigned V and J genes by comparing TCR nucleotide sequences with IMGT/GENE-DB human TR gene sequences. In a later analysis, CDR3 sequences and most-parsimonious VDJ recombination scenarios were assigned using the TCRdist pipeline. A later analysis defined each TCR beta chain by its CDR3 amino acid sequence plus V-gene family, and excluded reads lacking a unique V-gene family. To address suspected cross-contamination and a sequencing artifact, a later analysis removed around 590 highly shared, low-generation-probability nucleotide sequences. A later analysis calculated a clonal expansion index for each public chain from normalized within-repertoire ranks of inferred template counts. In a later analysis, generation probabilities were computed with a VDJ recombination model fitted to out-of-frame rearrangements, and the resulting probabilities were checked against IGoR. In a later analysis, hypergeometric tests were used to score TCR-TCR, TCR-HLA and TCR-CMV co-occurrence, with a repertoire-size bias correction applied to TCR pairs. False discovery rates were estimated in a later analysis by permuting HLA or CMV assignments 20 times. A later analysis grouped co-occurring TCRs with DBSCAN, adding TCRdist sequence similarity when clustering within HLA-allele-positive subsets. Repertoires with fewer than 30,000 or more than 120,000 public chains, plus five repertoires with anomalous nucleotide sharing, were excluded from co-occurrence clustering. Entries here come from immuneACCESS through TCRdb and include only in-frame sequences with V and J called. Some clones fail to appear in such tables; in the studies checked, an unresolved V gene covers under half of the shortfall, and the cause of the remainder is unknown. The V and J calls and the clone size are those of that table, but D and trimming were determined from the DNA. A total of roughly 110,000 clones appear in this sample, more than 75% of them only once. The ten largest clones represent approximately 2.6% of the sample.

For this clone: What antigen it recognizes has not been identified. Base-call qualities are not available, and no considerably larger clone is one nucleotide away.

The cohort was made up of about 670 healthy bone marrow donors. All cohort members were sampled while nominally healthy, although unrecorded immune exposures were likely present. The donor was CMV seropositive and was included in the group of approximately 310 seropositive cohort members. Each donor provided a peripheral blood sample, and peripheral blood mononuclear cells were used for TCR beta sequencing. Genomic DNA extraction from the blood cell samples was performed with the Qiagen DNeasy Blood Extraction Kit. Source material: PBMCs. This receptor was obtained from a man aged 25-45 years in good health and CMV-seropositive.

The sequenced DNA: TGTGCCAGCAGCTTGGGCAGAAGAACTGAAGCTTTCTTT. Protein translation: CASSLGRRTEAFF. The rearranged segments are TRBV11-3 and TRBJ1-1; confidence is insufficient to name the D gene. Based on the germline V gene, the CDR1 and CDR2 sequences are SGHNT and YENEEA. Its CDR3 holds 13 amino acids, cysteine through phenylalanine. Only CDR3 DNA remains: 39 bases, in frame from the first base. A distance of 10 bases separates the germline ends of V and J, which lose 3 bases and 5 bases respectively.